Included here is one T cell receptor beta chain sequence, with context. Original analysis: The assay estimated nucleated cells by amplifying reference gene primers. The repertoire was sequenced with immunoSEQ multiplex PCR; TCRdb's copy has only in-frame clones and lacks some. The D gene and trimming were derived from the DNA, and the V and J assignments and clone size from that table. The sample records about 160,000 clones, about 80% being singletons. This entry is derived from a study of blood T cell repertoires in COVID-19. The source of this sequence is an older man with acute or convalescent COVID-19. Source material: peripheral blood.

CDR3 coding DNA: TGTGCCATCAGTAGCCCTAGCGGGGGGGACCTGGAGACCCAGTACTTC. It codes for CAISSPSGGDLETQYF. J is TRBJ2-5 and V is TRBV10-3; TRBD2 matches 12 bases. The V gene's germline CDR1 is ENHRY and CDR2 SYGVKD. The junction had 9 bases not matched to a gene; V was cut back by 5 bases and J by 5 bases. This CDR3 spans 16 amino acids.